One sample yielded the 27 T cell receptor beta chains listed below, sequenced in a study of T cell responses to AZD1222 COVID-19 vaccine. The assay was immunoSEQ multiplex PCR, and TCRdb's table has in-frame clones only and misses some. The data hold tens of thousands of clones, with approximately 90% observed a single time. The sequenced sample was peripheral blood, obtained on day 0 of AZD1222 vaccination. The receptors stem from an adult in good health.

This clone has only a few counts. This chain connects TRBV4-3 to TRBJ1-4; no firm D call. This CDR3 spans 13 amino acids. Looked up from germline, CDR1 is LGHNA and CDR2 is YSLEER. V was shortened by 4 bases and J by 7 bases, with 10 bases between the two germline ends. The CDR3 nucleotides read TGCGCCAGCAGCCGCGCTTGGGGTGAAAAACTGTTTTTT. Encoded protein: CASSRAWGEKLFF.

The CDR3 sequence is CASSEPNYGYTF. CDR3 DNA: TGTGCCAGCAGTGAACCTAACTATGGCTACACCTTC. This sequence joins TRBV25-1 and TRBJ1-2; D gene uncertain. V lost 2 bases and J lost 0, with 1 base in between. The V gene's germline CDR1 is MGHDK and CDR2 SYGVNS. The CDR3 runs to 12 residues.

DNA for the CDR3: TGTGCCAGCAGCTGGGTTCTTAACACTGAAGCTTTCTTT. Protein sequence: CASSWVLNTEAFF. This sequence joins TRBV7-3 and TRBJ1-1; the D is unclear. V was shortened by 4 bases and J by 2 bases, with 8 bases between the two germline ends. This CDR3 region has 13 residues. Germline lookup yields CDR1 SGHTA and CDR2 FQGTGA. The full variable domain, its missing parts supplied by reference TRBV7-3 and TRBJ1-1, is GAGVSQTPSNKVTEKGKYVELRCDPISGHTALYWYRQSLGQGPEFLIYFQGTGAADDSGLPNDRFFAVRPEGSVSTLKIQRTERGDSAVYLCASSWVLNTEAFFGQGTRLTVV.

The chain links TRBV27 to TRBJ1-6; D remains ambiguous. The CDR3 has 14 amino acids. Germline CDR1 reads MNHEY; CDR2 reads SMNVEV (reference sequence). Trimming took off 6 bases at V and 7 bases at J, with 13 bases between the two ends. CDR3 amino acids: CASRPDTDNSPLHF. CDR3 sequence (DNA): TGTGCCAGCAGGCCCGACACGGACAATTCACCCCTCCACTTT.

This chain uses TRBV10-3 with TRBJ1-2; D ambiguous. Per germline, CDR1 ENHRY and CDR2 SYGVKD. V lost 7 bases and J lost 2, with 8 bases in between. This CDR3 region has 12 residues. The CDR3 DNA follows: TGTGCCATCACCCCCGGGAACTATGGCTACACCTTC. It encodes CAITPGNYGYTF.

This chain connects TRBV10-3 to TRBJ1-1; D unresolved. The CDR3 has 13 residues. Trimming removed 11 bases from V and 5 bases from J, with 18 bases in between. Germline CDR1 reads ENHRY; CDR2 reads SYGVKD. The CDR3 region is CAASPITATEAFF. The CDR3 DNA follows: TGTGCCGCATCCCCCATTACGGCGACTGAAGCTTTCTTT.

The CDR3, as DNA: TGTGCCAGCAAGGACAGGGTATACGAGCAGTACTTC. The encoded protein is CASKDRVYEQYF. The gene calls are TRBV2 and TRBJ2-7; TRBD1 agrees at 8 bases. The CDR3 has 12 amino acids. Germline CDR1 SNHLY, CDR2 FYNNEI. Trimming cost V 7 bases and J 4 bases; bases outside gene matches: 3.

The CDR3 loop reads CASSRSTEAFF. The CDR3 nucleotides are TGTGCCAGCTCCAGGAGCACTGAAGCTTTCTTT. V usage is TRBV2 and J usage is TRBJ1-1; D call uncertain. The V end lost 8 bases, the J end lost 4 bases, and 8 bases lay between the germline ends. The CDR3 consists of 11 residues. Germline CDR1 SNHLY, CDR2 FYNNEI.

The CDR3 DNA reads as TGCGCCAGTATAAAGGACAGAGATAACACCGGGGAGCTGTTTTTT. It yields the protein CASIKDRDNTGELFF. The chain carries TRBV10-2 and TRBJ2-2; D is perhaps TRBD1 (6 bases). Germline assignment: CDR1 WSHSY and CDR2 SAAADI. There are 15 residues in the CDR3. Trimming removed 9 bases from V and 2 bases from J, with 16 bases in between.

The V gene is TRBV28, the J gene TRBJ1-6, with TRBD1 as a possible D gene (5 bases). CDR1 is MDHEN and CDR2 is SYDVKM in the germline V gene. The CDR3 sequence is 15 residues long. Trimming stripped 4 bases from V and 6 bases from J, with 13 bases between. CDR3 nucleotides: TGTGCCAGCAGTTCGGAAACAGGTGGTAATTCACCCCTCCACTTT. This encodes CASSSETGGNSPLHF.

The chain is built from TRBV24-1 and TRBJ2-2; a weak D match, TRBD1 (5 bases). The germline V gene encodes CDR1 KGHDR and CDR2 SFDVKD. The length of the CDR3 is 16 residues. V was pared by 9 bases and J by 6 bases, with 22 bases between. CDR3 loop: CATSQPGSRTPGELFF. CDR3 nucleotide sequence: TGTGCCACCTCTCAACCAGGGTCGAGGACGCCCGGGGAGCTGTTTTTT.

Here the CDR3 reads CATSRDSATNEKLFF. The CDR3 nucleotides are TGTGCCACCAGCAGAGATTCCGCGACTAATGAAAAACTGTTTTTT. V is TRBV15 and J is TRBJ1-4; unclear D gene. Trimming pared 0 bases from V and 2 bases from J, leaving 7 bases between. Germline V CDR1 and CDR2: LNHNV, YYDKDF (reference sequence). The CDR3 extends over 15 amino acids. Filled out from reference TRBV15 and TRBJ1-4, the complete variable domain reads DAMVIQNPRYQVTQFGKPVTLSCSQTLNHNVMYWYQQKSSQAPKLLFHYYDKDFNNEADTPDNFQSRRPNTSFCFLDIRSPGLGDTAMYLCATSRDSATNEKLFFGSGTQLSVL.

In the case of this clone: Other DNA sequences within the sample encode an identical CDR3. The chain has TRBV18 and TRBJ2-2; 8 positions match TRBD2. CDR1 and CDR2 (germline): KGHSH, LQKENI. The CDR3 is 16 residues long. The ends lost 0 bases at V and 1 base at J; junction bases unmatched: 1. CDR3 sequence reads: CASSPPSGGNTGELFF. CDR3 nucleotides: TGTGCCAGCTCACCACCGAGCGGGGGGAACACCGGGGAGCTGTTTTTT.

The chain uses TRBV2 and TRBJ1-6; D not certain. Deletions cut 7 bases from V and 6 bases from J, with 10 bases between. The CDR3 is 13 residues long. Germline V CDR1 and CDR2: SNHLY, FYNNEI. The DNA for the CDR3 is TGTGCCAGCATCTGGCAGCCTAATTCACCCCTCCACTTT. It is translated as CASIWQPNSPLHF.

CDR3 bases: TGTGCCAGCAGTGGACAGGGGGCTTACGCTAACTATGGCTACACCTTC. Translated, it gives CASSGQGAYANYGYTF. V usage is TRBV6-1 and J usage is TRBJ1-2; the match to TRBD1 covers 10 bases. Germline CDR1 and CDR2: MNHNS and SASEGT. V shed 4 bases and J 0 bases; nucleotides not matched to a gene: 5. CDR3 length: 16 amino acids.

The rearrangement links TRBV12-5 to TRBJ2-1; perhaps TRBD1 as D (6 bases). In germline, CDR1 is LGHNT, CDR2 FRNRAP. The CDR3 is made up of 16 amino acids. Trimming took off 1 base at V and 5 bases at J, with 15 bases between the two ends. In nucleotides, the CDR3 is TGTGCTAGTGGTTTGGGACTGACCACAGGGCACAATGAGCAGTTCTTC. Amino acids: CASGLGLTTGHNEQFF.

The CDR3 region has the DNA TGTGCCAGTAGTCCCGCATTGAACACTGAAGCTTTCTTT. It encodes CASSPALNTEAFF. The chain has TRBV19 and TRBJ1-1, with unresolved D. Germline V gives CDR1 LNHDA, CDR2 SQIVND (reference sequence). V lost 5 bases and J lost 0, with 7 bases in between. The CDR3 runs to 13 residues.

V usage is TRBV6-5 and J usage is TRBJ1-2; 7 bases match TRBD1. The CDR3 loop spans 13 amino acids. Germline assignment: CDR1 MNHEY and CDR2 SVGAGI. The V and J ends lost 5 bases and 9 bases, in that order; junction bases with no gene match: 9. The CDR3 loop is CASSPQGSISYTF. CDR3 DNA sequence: TGTGCCAGCAGTCCACAGGGGTCTATTAGCTACACCTTC.

This CDR3 is CASSLKRGVGIHEQYF. CDR3 nucleotides: TGTGCCAGCAGCCTAAAGCGGGGGGTGGGAATCCACGAGCAGTACTTC. J is TRBJ2-7 and V is TRBV7-2, with 9 positions matching TRBD2. The germline V gene has CDR1 SGHTA and CDR2 FQGNSA. V shed 5 bases, J shed 5 bases, and the junction held 13 bases outside the gene matches. The CDR3 spans 16 residues.

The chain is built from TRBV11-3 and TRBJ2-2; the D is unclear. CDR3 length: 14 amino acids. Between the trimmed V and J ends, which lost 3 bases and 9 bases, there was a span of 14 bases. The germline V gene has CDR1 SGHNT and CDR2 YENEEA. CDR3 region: CASSFGPPTWELFF. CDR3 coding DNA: TGTGCCAGCAGCTTTGGACCTCCTACCTGGGAGCTGTTTTTT. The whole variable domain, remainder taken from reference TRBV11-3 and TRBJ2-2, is EAGVVQSPRYKIIEKKQPVAFWCNPISGHNTLYWYLQNLGQGPELLIRYENEEAVDDSQLPKDRFSAERLKGVDSTLKIQPAELGDSAVYLCASSFGPPTWELFFGEGSRLTVL.

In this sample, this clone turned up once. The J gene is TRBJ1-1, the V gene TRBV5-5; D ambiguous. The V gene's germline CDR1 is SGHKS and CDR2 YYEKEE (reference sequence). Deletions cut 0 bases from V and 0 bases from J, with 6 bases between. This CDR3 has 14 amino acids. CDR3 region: CASSLEWVNTEAFF. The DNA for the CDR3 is TGTGCCAGCAGCTTGGAATGGGTGAACACTGAAGCTTTCTTT.

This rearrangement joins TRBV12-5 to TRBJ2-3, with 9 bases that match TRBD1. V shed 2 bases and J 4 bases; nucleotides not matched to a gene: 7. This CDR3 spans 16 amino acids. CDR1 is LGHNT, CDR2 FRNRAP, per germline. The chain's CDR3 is CASGLSSGTGSDTQYF. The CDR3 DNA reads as TGTGCTAGTGGTTTGTCCTCCGGGACAGGGTCAGATACGCAGTATTTT.

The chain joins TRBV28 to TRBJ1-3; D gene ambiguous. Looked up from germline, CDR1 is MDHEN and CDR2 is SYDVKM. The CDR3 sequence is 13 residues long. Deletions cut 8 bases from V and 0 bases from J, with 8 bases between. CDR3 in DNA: TGTGCCAGCGGCATCCCCTCTGGAAACACCATATATTTT. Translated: CASGIPSGNTIYF. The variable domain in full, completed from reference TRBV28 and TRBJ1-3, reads DVKVTQSSRYLVKRTGEKVFLECVQDMDHENMFWYRQDPGLGLRLIYFSYDVKMKEKGDIPEGYSVSREKKERFSLILESASTNQTSMYLCASGIPSGNTIYFGEGSWLTVV.

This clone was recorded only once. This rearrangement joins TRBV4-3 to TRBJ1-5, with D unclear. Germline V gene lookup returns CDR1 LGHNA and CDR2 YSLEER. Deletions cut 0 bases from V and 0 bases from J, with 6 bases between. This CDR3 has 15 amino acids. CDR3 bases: TGCGCCAGCAGCCAAGAACACGCTAGCAATCAGCCCCAGCATTTT. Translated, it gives CASSQEHASNQPQHF.

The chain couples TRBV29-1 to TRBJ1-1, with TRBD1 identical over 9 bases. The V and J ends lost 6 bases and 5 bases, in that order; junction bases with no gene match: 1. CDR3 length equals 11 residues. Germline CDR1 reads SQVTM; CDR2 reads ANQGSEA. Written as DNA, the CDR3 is TGCAGCGTAGGACAGGGGACTGAAGCTTTCTTT. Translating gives CSVGQGTEAFF.

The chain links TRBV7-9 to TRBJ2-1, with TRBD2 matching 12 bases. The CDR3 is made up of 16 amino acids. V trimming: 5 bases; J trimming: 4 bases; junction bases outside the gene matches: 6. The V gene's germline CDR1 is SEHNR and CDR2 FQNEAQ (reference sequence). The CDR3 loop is CASSPLAGGSYNEQFF. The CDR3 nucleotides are TGTGCCAGCAGCCCCCTAGCGGGGGGGTCTTACAATGAGCAGTTCTTC. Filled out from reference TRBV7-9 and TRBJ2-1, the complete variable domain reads DTGVSQNPRHKITKRGQNVTFRCDPISEHNRLYWYRQTLGQGPEFLTYFQNEAQLEKSRLLSDRFSAERPKGSFSTLEIQRTEQGDSAMYLCASSPLAGGSYNEQFFGPGTRLTVL.

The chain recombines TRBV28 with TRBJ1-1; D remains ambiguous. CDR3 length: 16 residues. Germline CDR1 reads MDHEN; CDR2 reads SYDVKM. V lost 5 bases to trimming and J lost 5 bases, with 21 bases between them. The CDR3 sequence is CASSTPREGGGTEAFF. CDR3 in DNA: TGTGCCAGCAGTACGCCCCGGGAGGGTGGAGGGACTGAAGCTTTCTTT.